The present entry profiles one T cell receptor (gamma chain) with its context. Trimming removed 0 bases from V and 0 bases from J; junction bases left unmatched: 4. Germline values: CDR1 EGSNGY, CDR2 YDSYNSKV. The CDR3 is 16 amino acids. TCRdb repeated clone calling on the RT-PCR reads with CATT. The repertoire consists of 1,200 or so gamma-chain clones, with roughly 88% occurring once and the leading ten covering around 7.1%. The sample is drawn from a study of gamma-delta T cells after stem cell transplantation. The TCR was taken from a human donor. It is not recorded whose cells these are; they may come from a transplant donor. The chain employs TRGV2 and TRGJP2. TCRdb offers no J gene call, so here the DNA was matched to germline to obtain one. The sample taken for sequencing was gamma-delta T cells. CDR3 amino acids: CATWDGRYSSDWIKTF. CDR3 coding DNA: TGTGCCACCTGGGACGGGCGATATAGTAGTGATTGGATCAAGACGTTT.